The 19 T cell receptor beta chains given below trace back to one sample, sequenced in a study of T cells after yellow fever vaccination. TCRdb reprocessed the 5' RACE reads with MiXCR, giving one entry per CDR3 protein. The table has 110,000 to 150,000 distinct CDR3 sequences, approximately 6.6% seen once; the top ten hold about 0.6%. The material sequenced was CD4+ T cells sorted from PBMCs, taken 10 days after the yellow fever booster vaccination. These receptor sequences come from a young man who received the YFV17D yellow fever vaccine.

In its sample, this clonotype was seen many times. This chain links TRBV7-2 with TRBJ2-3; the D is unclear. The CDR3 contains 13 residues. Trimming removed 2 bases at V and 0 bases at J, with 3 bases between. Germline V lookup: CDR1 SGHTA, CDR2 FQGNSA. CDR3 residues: CASSLMSTDTQYF. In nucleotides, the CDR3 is TGTGCCAGCAGCTTAATGAGCACAGATACGCAGTATTTT.

Here the CDR3 DNA reads TGTGCCAGTAGTATGTCGCACCAAGAGACCCAGTACTTC. Protein product: CASSMSHQETQYF. This rearrangement joins TRBV19 to TRBJ2-5; no definite D call. Per the germline V gene, CDR1 is LNHDA and CDR2 is SQIVND (reference sequence). Deletions cut 3 bases from V and 0 bases from J, with 5 bases between. This CDR3 has 13 amino acids.

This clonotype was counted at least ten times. CDR3 DNA sequence: TGCAGTGCAAATACCGTGACTAGCGGACACAATGAGCAGTTCTTC. Translation gives CSANTVTSGHNEQFF. This rearrangement joins TRBV20-1 to TRBJ2-1; TRBD2 aligns across 9 bases. The CDR3 runs 15 residues. The V segment lost 6 bases and the J segment 5 bases; nucleotides outside the gene matches: 11. Germline V CDR1 and CDR2: DFQATT, SNEGSKA (reference sequence).

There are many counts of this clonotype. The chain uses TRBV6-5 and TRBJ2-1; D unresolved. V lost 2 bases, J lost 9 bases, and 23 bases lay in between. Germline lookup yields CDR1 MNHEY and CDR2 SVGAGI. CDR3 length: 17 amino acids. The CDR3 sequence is CASSYAYGASSLGEQFF. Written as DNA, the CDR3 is TGTGCCAGCAGTTACGCTTACGGCGCTTCAAGCTTAGGTGAGCAGTTCTTC.

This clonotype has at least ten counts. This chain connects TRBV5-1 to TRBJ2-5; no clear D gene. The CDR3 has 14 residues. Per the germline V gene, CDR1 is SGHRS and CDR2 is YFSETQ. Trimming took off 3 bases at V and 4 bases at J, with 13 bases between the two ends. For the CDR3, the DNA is TGCGCCAGCAGCTCTATAGGACCTCCAGAGACCCAGTACTTC. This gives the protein CASSSIGPPETQYF. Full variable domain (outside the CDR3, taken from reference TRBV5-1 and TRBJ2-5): KAGVTQTPRYLIKTRGQQVTLSCSPISGHRSVSWYQQTPGQGLQFLFEYFSETQRNKGNFPGRFSGRQFSNSRSEMNVSTLELGDSALYLCASSSIGPPETQYFGPGTRLLVL.

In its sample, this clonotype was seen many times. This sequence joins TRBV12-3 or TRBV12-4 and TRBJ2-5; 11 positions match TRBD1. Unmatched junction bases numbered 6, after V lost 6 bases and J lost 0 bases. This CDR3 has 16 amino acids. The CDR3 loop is CASSPGQGVNQETQYF. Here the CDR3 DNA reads TGTGCCAGCAGCCCGGGACAGGGGGTGAACCAAGAGACCCAGTACTTC.

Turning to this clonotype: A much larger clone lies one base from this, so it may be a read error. CDR3 loop: CASSLRHGIHGYTF. CDR3 bases: TGTGCCAGCAGTTTACGTCACGGGATTCATGGCTACACCTTC. This chain links TRBV27 with TRBJ1-2; no firm D call. This CDR3 has 14 residues. Germline CDR1 MNHEY, CDR2 SMNVEV (reference sequence). V dropped 2 bases and J dropped 6 bases, with 13 bases sitting between them.

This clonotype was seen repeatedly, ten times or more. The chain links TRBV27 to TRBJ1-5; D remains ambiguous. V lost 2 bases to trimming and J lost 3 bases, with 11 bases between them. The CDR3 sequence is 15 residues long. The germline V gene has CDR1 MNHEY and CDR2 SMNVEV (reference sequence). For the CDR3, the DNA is TGTGCCAGCAGTTTAGAGAAGGGCCCCAATCAGCCCCAGCATTTT. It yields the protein CASSLEKGPNQPQHF.

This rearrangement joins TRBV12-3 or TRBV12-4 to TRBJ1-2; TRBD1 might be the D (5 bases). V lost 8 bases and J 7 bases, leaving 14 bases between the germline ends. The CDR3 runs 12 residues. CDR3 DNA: TGTGCCAGCCGGGGGGGGGACGGTGGCTACACCTTC. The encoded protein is CASRGGDGGYTF.

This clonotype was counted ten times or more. In DNA, the CDR3 is TGTGCCAGCAGCCCCCTTGGACAGGGCGGGGTTGGTGAAGCTTTCTTT. It codes for CASSPLGQGGVGEAFF. V and J are TRBV28 and TRBJ1-1; TRBD1 matches 8 bases. Germline V CDR1 and CDR2: MDHEN, SYDVKM. Trimming cost V 6 bases and J 7 bases; bases outside gene matches: 16. The CDR3 length is 16 residues.

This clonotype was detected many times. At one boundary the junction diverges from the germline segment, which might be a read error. The CDR3 DNA sequence: TGCGCCAGCAGCCAAGGGACTAGCAGTTCCTACGAGCAGTACTTC. It translates to CASSQGTSSSYEQYF. The V call is TRBV3-1, the J call TRBJ2-7, with 9 bases aligning to TRBD2. The V gene's germline CDR1 is LGHDT and CDR2 YNNKEL (reference sequence). The CDR3 runs to 15 residues.

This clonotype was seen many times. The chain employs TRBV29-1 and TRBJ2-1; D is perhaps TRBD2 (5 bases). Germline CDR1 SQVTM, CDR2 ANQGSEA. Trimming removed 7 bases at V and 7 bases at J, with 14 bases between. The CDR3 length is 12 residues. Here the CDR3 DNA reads TGCAGCGCCCTGCGACGGGGTAATGAGCAGTTCTTC. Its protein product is CSALRRGNEQFF.

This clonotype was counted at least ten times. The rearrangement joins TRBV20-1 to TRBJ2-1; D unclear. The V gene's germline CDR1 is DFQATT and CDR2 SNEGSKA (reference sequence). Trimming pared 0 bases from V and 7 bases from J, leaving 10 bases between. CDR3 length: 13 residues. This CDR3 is CSARDINLNEQFF. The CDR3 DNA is TGCAGTGCTAGAGATATTAATCTGAATGAGCAGTTCTTC.

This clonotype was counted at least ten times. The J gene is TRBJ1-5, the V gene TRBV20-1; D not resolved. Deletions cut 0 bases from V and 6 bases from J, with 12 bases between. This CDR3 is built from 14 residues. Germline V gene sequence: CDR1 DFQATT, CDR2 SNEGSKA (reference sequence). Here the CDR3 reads CSAREGPRSQPQHF. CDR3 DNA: TGCAGTGCTAGAGAAGGACCCCGGTCTCAGCCCCAGCATTTT.

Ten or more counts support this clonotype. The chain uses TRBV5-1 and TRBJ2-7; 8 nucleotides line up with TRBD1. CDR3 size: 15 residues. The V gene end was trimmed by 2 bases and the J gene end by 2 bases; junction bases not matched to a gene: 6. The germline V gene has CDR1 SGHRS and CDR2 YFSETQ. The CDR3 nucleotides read TGCGCCAGCAGCTTAACCAGGGGGCGGACCTACGAGCAGTACTTC. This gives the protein CASSLTRGRTYEQYF.

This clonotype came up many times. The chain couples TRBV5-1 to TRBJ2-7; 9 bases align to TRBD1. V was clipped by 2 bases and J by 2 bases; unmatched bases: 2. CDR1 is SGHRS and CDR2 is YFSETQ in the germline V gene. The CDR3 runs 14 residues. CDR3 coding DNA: TGCGCCAGCAGCTTTAACAGGGGGCCCTACGAGCAGTACTTC. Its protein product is CASSFNRGPYEQYF.

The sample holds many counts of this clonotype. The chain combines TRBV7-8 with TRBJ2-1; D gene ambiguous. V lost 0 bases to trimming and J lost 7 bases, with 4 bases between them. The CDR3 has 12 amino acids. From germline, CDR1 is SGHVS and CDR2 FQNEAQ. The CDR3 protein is CASSLAHNEQFF. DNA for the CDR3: TGTGCCAGCAGCTTAGCCCATAATGAGCAGTTCTTC.

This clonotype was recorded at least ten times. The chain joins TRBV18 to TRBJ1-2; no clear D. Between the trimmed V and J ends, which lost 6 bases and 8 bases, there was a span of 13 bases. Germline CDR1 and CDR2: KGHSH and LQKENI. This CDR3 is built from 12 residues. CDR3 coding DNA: TGTGCCAGCTCGCCAGAGAGTATGGGCTACACCTTC. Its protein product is CASSPESMGYTF. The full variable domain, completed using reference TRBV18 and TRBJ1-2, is NAGVMQNPRHLVRRRGQEARLRCSPMKGHSHVYWYRQLPEEGLKFMVYLQKENIIDESGMPKERFSAEFPKEGPSILRIQQVVRGDSAAYFCASSPESMGYTFGSGTRLTVV.

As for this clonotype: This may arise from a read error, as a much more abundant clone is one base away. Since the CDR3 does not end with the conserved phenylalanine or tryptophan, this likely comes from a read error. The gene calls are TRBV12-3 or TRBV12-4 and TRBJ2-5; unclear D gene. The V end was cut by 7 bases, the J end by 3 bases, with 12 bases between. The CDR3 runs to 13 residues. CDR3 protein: CASTLLAEETQYS. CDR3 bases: TGTGCCAGCACCTTATTGGCGGAAGAGACCCAGTACTCC.